What follows are 20 T cell receptor beta chains derived from one specimen sequenced in a study of blood T cell repertoires in COVID-19 (dated by TCRdb to about 2020). Library preparation used the immunoSEQ multiplex PCR assay. TCRdb stores this immuneACCESS table with in-frame sequences only. Part of the clones is absent; in the studies checked, under half of the shortfall reflects unresolved V genes, and no reason is known for the rest. In all, the sample holds 65,000 to 70,000 clones, and roughly 84% of those were seen once. The ten largest clones capture 4.5% of the sample. Sequenced material: peripheral blood. These receptors were collected from a woman aged 55-69 years with acute or convalescent COVID-19.

CDR3 amino acids: CASSTGGGARETQYF. CDR3 nucleotide sequence: TGTGCCAGCTCCACCGGCGGGGGGGCCCGGGAGACCCAGTACTTC. The J gene is TRBJ2-5, the V gene TRBV18; 9 nucleotides match TRBD2. There are 15 residues in the CDR3. The ends lost 6 bases at V and 5 bases at J; junction bases unmatched: 10. CDR1 and CDR2 (germline): KGHSH, LQKENI. The full variable domain, in which reference TRBV18 and TRBJ2-5 provide the parts outside the CDR3, is NAGVMQNPRHLVRRRGQEARLRCSPMKGHSHVYWYRQLPEEGLKFMVYLQKENIIDESGMPKERFSAEFPKEGPSILRIQQVVRGDSAAYFCASSTGGGARETQYFGPGTRLLVL.

The chain has TRBV27 and TRBJ1-5; 12 nucleotides match TRBD1. Per germline, CDR1 MNHEY and CDR2 SMNVEV (reference sequence). J lost 0 bases, V lost 3 bases, and 6 bases had no gene match. This CDR3 is 18 amino acids long. This chain's CDR3 is CASSFPGTGGNSNQPQHF. In DNA form, the CDR3 reads TGTGCCAGCAGTTTTCCCGGGACAGGGGGCAATAGCAATCAGCCCCAGCATTTT.

V is TRBV7-2 and J is TRBJ1-2; maybe TRBD1 (6 bases). The CDR3 extends over 13 amino acids. The germline V gene has CDR1 SGHTA and CDR2 FQGNSA. V lost 2 bases and J lost 8, with 12 bases in between. The DNA for the CDR3 is TGTGCCAGCAGCTTAACAGGGCAAGAAGGCTACACCTTC. The encoded protein is CASSLTGQEGYTF.

V and J are TRBV5-1 and TRBJ2-7, with D possibly TRBD1 on 5 matching bases. Germline V gives CDR1 SGHRS, CDR2 YFSETQ. The CDR3 spans 14 residues. V dropped 4 bases and J dropped 6 bases, with 17 bases sitting between them. This CDR3 reads CASSDIQGVAEQYF. The DNA for the CDR3 is TGCGCCAGCAGCGACATACAAGGGGTCGCCGAGCAGTACTTC.

The CDR3 here is CASSPRDRGRQSYNSPLHF. CDR3 in DNA: TGTGCCAGCAGTCCAAGGGACAGGGGGCGACAATCCTATAATTCACCCCTCCACTTT. The V gene is TRBV27, the J gene TRBJ1-6; 12 bases agree with TRBD1. J gave up 1 base and V 5 bases, and 9 bases lay outside the gene matches. This CDR3 contains 19 residues. Per the germline V gene, CDR1 is MNHEY and CDR2 is SMNVEV (reference sequence).

The chain combines TRBV2 with TRBJ1-4; 7 positions match TRBD1. The CDR3 is made up of 15 amino acids. Germline CDR1 SNHLY, CDR2 FYNNEI. The V segment lost 4 bases and the J segment 3 bases; nucleotides outside the gene matches: 5. In DNA, the CDR3 is TGTGCCAGCAGTGGACAGGGATTATCTAATGAAAAACTGTTTTTT. This sequence encodes CASSGQGLSNEKLFF.

V gene TRBV3-1 (or the pseudogene TRBV3-2) combines with J gene TRBJ1-1, with D maybe TRBD1 (6 bases). CDR3 size: 14 residues. Trimming shortened V by 0 bases and J by 8 bases, and 13 bases separated the two germline ends. The germline V gene encodes CDR1 LGHDT and CDR2 YNNKEL (reference sequence). The CDR3 here is CASSQDGQGSEAFF. Written as DNA, the CDR3 is TGTGCCAGCAGCCAAGATGGGCAGGGGTCAGAAGCTTTCTTT.

J is TRBJ1-6 and V is TRBV11-1; D remains ambiguous. Germline CDR1 reads SGHAT; CDR2 reads FQDESV (reference sequence). The V end lost 4 bases, the J end lost 8 bases, and 12 bases lay between the germline ends. This CDR3 has 14 amino acids. The CDR3 region has the DNA TGTGCCAGCAGCTCACAAAGTGGGCATTCACCCCTCCACTTT. Its translation: CASSSQSGHSPLHF.

The chain carries TRBV19 and TRBJ2-1, with TRBD2 matching 10 bases. Germline CDR1 is LNHDA and CDR2 is SQIVND (reference sequence). This CDR3 contains 16 residues. The junction had 11 bases not matched to a gene; V was cut back by 5 bases and J by 7 bases. The CDR3 region has the DNA TGTGCCAGTAGTTCGATCCAGCGGGGGGGCGGGAATGAGCAGTTCTTC. This encodes CASSSIQRGGGNEQFF.

The chain combines TRBV19 with TRBJ2-1; 8 nucleotides match TRBD1. V shed 4 bases and J 5 bases; nucleotides not matched to a gene: 13. The CDR3 has 17 amino acids. Germline V lookup: CDR1 LNHDA, CDR2 SQIVND (reference sequence). CDR3 residues: CASSNGQGVLLNNEQFF. CDR3 DNA sequence: TGTGCCAGTAGTAATGGACAGGGCGTACTTCTTAACAATGAGCAGTTCTTC.

This clone turned up a few times. This chain links TRBV24-1 with TRBJ1-4; the D is unclear. Germline-derived CDR1 and CDR2 are KGHDR and SFDVKD. The CDR3 is 17 amino acids. Trimming pared 4 bases from V and 0 bases from J, leaving 14 bases between. CDR3 nucleotide sequence: TGTGCCACCAGTGAAACCCACATTCGTGCAACTAATGAAAAACTGTTTTTT. This encodes CATSETHIRATNEKLFF.

V gene TRBV7-2 combines with J gene TRBJ1-1, with 9 bases identical to TRBD1. The CDR3 is 13 residues long. Trimming took 4 bases from V and 7 from J; bases not matched to a gene: 4. Germline loops: CDR1 SGHTA, CDR2 FQGNSA. The CDR3 here is CASSYDRGGEAFF. The CDR3 DNA is TGTGCCAGCAGCTACGACAGGGGGGGTGAAGCTTTCTTT.

The genes are TRBV13 and TRBJ1-5; 8 bases match TRBD1. The CDR3 runs 14 residues. Trimming took 9 bases from V and 4 from J; bases not matched to a gene: 8. Germline V gene sequence: CDR1 PRHDT, CDR2 FYEKMQ (reference sequence). DNA of the CDR3: TGTGCCAGACTTACGACAGGGGCGAATCAGCCCCAGCATTTT. Protein: CARLTTGANQPQHF. The full variable domain, its missing parts supplied by reference TRBV13 and TRBJ1-5, is AAGVIQSPRHLIKEKRETATLKCYPIPRHDTVYWYQQGPGQDPQFLISFYEKMQSDKGSIPDRFSAQQFSDYHSELNMSSLELGDSALYFCARLTTGANQPQHFGDGTRLSIL.

V usage is TRBV9 and J usage is TRBJ1-2; weak D call: TRBD1 (5 bases). In germline, CDR1 is SGDLS, CDR2 YYNGEE. The CDR3 loop spans 15 amino acids. Trimming took off 4 bases at V and 5 bases at J, with 18 bases between the two ends. In DNA, the CDR3 is TGTGCCAGCAGCCCCGAACGGGCGGGGACTTATGGCTACACCTTC. It yields the protein CASSPERAGTYGYTF.

The chain recombines TRBV14 with TRBJ2-1; 8 positions match TRBD1. The CDR3 has 19 amino acids. V shed 3 bases, J shed 2 bases, and the junction held 15 bases outside the gene matches. Germline CDR1 is SGHDN and CDR2 is FVKESK. CDR3 nucleotides: TGTGCCAGCAGCCACCTTCGAGGACAGGGAAAGTTGACCTACAATGAGCAGTTCTTC. Its translation: CASSHLRGQGKLTYNEQFF.

This sequence joins TRBV29-1 and TRBJ1-4, with D perhaps matching TRBD1 (6 bases). Germline values: CDR1 SQVTM, CDR2 ANQGSEA. The CDR3 sequence is 13 residues long. V was pared by 4 bases and J by 5 bases, with 11 bases between. The CDR3 sequence is CSVGQVANEKLFF. The DNA of the CDR3 is TGCAGCGTTGGACAGGTGGCGAATGAAAAACTGTTTTTT.

The chain links TRBV7-6 to TRBJ2-5; D is possibly TRBD2 (5 bases). Germline V lookup: CDR1 SGHVS, CDR2 FNYEAQ. The CDR3 runs 15 residues. Between the trimmed V and J ends, which lost 5 bases and 2 bases, there was a span of 15 bases. The chain's CDR3 is CASSPKLGRQETQYF. The DNA of the CDR3 is TGTGCCAGCAGCCCAAAACTAGGGCGACAAGAGACCCAGTACTTC.

The rearrangement uses TRBV6-5 and TRBJ1-1; 7 bases line up with TRBD1. V lost 5 bases and J lost 4; bases outside the gene matches: 7. CDR3 length equals 14 residues. Germline values: CDR1 MNHEY, CDR2 SVGAGI. The CDR3 reads CASSLRQGGTEAFF. As DNA, the CDR3 is TGTGCCAGCAGTCTGAGACAGGGAGGCACTGAAGCTTTCTTT.

The rearrangement links TRBV24-1 to TRBJ2-5, with 7 nucleotides matching TRBD1. The CDR3 runs to 15 residues. The germline V gene has CDR1 KGHDR and CDR2 SFDVKD. V lost 1 base and J lost 4; bases outside the gene matches: 5. The CDR3 region is CATSDFRQGLETQYF. The CDR3 DNA is TGTGCCACCAGTGATTTCCGACAGGGTTTAGAGACCCAGTACTTC.

Here the CDR3 DNA reads TGCGCCAGCAGCCAAGATCAGGCTAGCGGAGGGGAGCAGTACTTC. It specifies CASSQDQASGGEQYF. The chain uses TRBV4-1 and TRBJ2-7, with 7 bases that match TRBD2. This CDR3 is 15 amino acids long. Germline values: CDR1 MGHRA, CDR2 YSYEKL. J gave up 7 bases and V 0 bases, and 9 bases lay outside the gene matches.